This TCR beta chain was sequenced for a study of cytomegalovirus exposure and HLA in healthy donors. Clones were read by immunoSEQ multiplex PCR, and TCRdb kept only the in-frame ones, dropping some. The repertoire includes 75,000 to 100,000 clones, roughly 97% of them detected once, and 0.78% sits in the top ten. V was clipped by 3 bases and J by 7 bases, with 4 bases between them. This CDR3 is 12 amino acids long. Germline assignment: CDR1 WNHNN and CDR2 SYGVQD (reference sequence). Overall study results and limits: Under in vitro conditions, three CMV-associated chains were confirmed as specific for CMV antigens. Most observed TCR sequences were rare, whereas some public TCRs were detected in many donors.

About this clone itself: Its specificity is unknown.

This clonotype was obtained from a man between 18 and 35 years old in good health and CMV-seronegative. The chain joins TRBV10-1 to TRBJ1-6; D unclear. Specimen: PBMCs. DNA of the CDR3: TGCGCCAGCAGTGACGGGAATTCACCCCTCCACTTT. This translates into CASSDGNSPLHF.